The present T cell receptor (beta chain) was sequenced within a study of shared clonotypes between healthy human individuals. General study points: Some naive CD4 clonotypes, roughly 5%, turned up in common across a handful of donors. The generation probabilities recorded for non-shared clonotypes fell below those of clonotypes shared by all four donors. Sampling involved blood alone; tissue repertoires likely differ.

Comment on this clone: The antigen remains unidentified.

With 1 base removed from V and 6 bases from J, the gap between germline ends came to 6 bases. The CDR3 loop spans 12 amino acids. Germline V gene data show CDR1 as SGHNT and CDR2 as YYREEE (reference sequence). Profiled with immunoSEQ multiplex PCR; TCRdb holds only in-frame clones, not every one. The sample records 850,000 to 1,200,000 clones, roughly 70% being singletons. The sequence came from a man younger than 30 in good health. Sample: memory CD4+ T cells sorted from blood. Regarding subset: CD45RA-negative fraction. V gene TRBV5-4 combines with J gene TRBJ2-3; D uncertain. In nucleotides, the CDR3 is TGTGCCAGCAGCTTGTTTTATGATACGCAGTATTTT. Translating it yields CASSLFYDTQYF.